The 19 T cell receptor beta chains below were found in one sample sequenced in a study of shared clonotypes between healthy human individuals (dated by TCRdb to 2018 to 2021). Libraries were built with the immunoSEQ multiplex PCR assay. TCRdb carries this immuneACCESS record with in-frame sequences only. Its versions omit some clonotypes, under half of them owing to an unresolved V gene in the studies checked, with the rest unexplained. The sample table lists hundreds of thousands of clones, around 80% of them with a count of one. Together, the top ten hold around 12% of the sample. The sequencing input was PBMCs. These receptors came from a woman aged 40-49 years in good health. Some clones in this sample may be carry-over from other donors' samples.

This clone was seen a single time. The chain links TRBV4-1 to TRBJ2-1; TRBD2 matches 7 bases. CDR3 length: 15 residues. Germline assignment: CDR1 MGHRA and CDR2 YSYEKL. V shed 1 base, J shed 7 bases, and the junction held 7 bases outside the gene matches. For the CDR3, the DNA is TGCGCCAGCAGCCAAGGTGGGAGGGCCGAGAATGAGCAGTTCTTC. As protein: CASSQGGRAENEQFF.

The rearrangement uses TRBV18 and TRBJ1-5; D gene unclear. The germline gives CDR1 KGHSH, CDR2 LQKENI. V shed 5 bases and J shed 4 bases, with 6 bases lying between them. There are 12 residues in the CDR3. The CDR3 DNA sequence: TGTGCCAGCTCAGACTATAATCAGCCCCAGCATTTT. It yields the protein CASSDYNQPQHF.

This clone was observed a single time. The chain uses TRBV19 and TRBJ2-1, with D uncertain. CDR1 and CDR2 from the germline V gene are LNHDA and SQIVND (reference sequence). The V end was cut by 5 bases, the J end by 6 bases, with 11 bases between. CDR3 length: 13 amino acids. The DNA of the CDR3 is TGTGCCAGTAGTGACCCCTTCCCCAATGAGCAGTTCTTC. Translation gives CASSDPFPNEQFF.

The chain couples TRBV10-3 to TRBJ1-2; weak D call: TRBD1 (5 bases). The V end lost 2 bases, the J end lost 7 bases, and 11 bases lay between the germline ends. The CDR3 is made up of 13 amino acids. The germline gives CDR1 ENHRY, CDR2 SYGVKD. The CDR3 bases are TGTGCCATCAGTGAGGGGGGATCGGTTGGCTACACCTTC. This translates into CAISEGGSVGYTF.

This clone was detected once. The CDR3 bases are TGTGCCATCCGCCCGGACGGAAACTATGGCTACACCTTC. Residues: CAIRPDGNYGYTF. The rearrangement uses TRBV28 and TRBJ1-2; no clear D. Germline V gene sequence: CDR1 MDHEN, CDR2 SYDVKM. The CDR3 loop spans 13 amino acids. V shed 10 bases and J shed 2 bases, with 14 bases lying between them.

This clone was detected a few times. The J gene is TRBJ2-7, the V gene TRBV18; 8 nucleotides align to TRBD1. V shed 0 bases and J 0 bases; nucleotides not matched to a gene: 4. Germline V gives CDR1 KGHSH, CDR2 LQKENI. This CDR3 has 16 amino acids. The CDR3 spells CASSPPGTGISYEQYF. CDR3 in DNA: TGTGCCAGCTCACCACCTGGGACAGGCATCTCCTACGAGCAGTACTTC.

The rearrangement uses TRBV5-4 and TRBJ1-1; the D is unclear. Trimming stripped 0 bases from V and 0 bases from J, with 9 bases between. CDR3 length: 15 residues. Germline V gene data show CDR1 as SGHNT and CDR2 as YYREEE (reference sequence). The CDR3 nucleotides read TGTGCCAGCAGCTTGGCCGCCGGACTGAACACTGAAGCTTTCTTT. Translated: CASSLAAGLNTEAFF.

With respect to this clone: This likely reflects a read error, since a far larger clone is one base away. The chain uses TRBV19 and TRBJ2-6; D might be TRBD1 (5 bases). The CDR3 contains 15 residues. The germline CDR1 and CDR2 sequences are LNHDA and SQIVND (reference sequence). The CDR3 sequence is CASSIHYSGANVPTF. CDR3 nucleotides: TGTGCCAGTAGTATCCATTACTCTGGGGCCAACGTCCCGACTTTC.

In its sample, this clone was seen many times. The sample carries other DNA sequences with the same CDR3. The rearrangement links TRBV29-1 to TRBJ2-1; possibly TRBD2 for D (7 bases). Per germline, CDR1 SQVTM and CDR2 ANQGSEA. The CDR3 contains 11 residues. Trimming stripped 4 bases from V and 9 bases from J, with 10 bases between. The CDR3 loop reads CSVGGGGEQFF. The CDR3 DNA follows: TGCAGCGTTGGGGGAGGGGGTGAGCAGTTCTTC.

This clone was counted many times. Other DNA sequences of this sample code for an identical CDR3. The J gene is TRBJ2-7, the V gene TRBV10-3; tentatively, D is TRBD1 or TRBD2 (5 bases each). The CDR3 sequence is 13 residues long. The germline CDR1 and CDR2 sequences are ENHRY and SYGVKD. V gave up 6 bases and J gave up 3 bases, with 12 bases separating them. In DNA, the CDR3 is TGTGCCATCAGGGACCCTGGGGGCTACGAGCAGTACTTC. It specifies CAIRDPGGYEQYF.

The chain is built from TRBV28 and TRBJ2-1, with 7 bases that match TRBD2. The CDR3 loop spans 16 amino acids. With V trimmed by 4 bases and J by 2 bases, 8 bases remained unmatched. Germline CDR1 and CDR2: MDHEN and SYDVKM. In DNA, the CDR3 is TGTGCCAGCAGTTCCCTCGGCGGGAGTCCCTACAATGAGCAGTTCTTC. This codes for CASSSLGGSPYNEQFF.

The V and J genes are TRBV9 and TRBJ2-3; D gene unclear. This CDR3 has 15 amino acids. Deletions cut 0 bases from V and 5 bases from J, with 13 bases between. The germline gives CDR1 SGDLS, CDR2 YYNGEE. CDR3 amino acids: CASSVASTVGDTQYF. The CDR3 bases are TGTGCCAGCAGCGTAGCCTCCACCGTAGGAGATACGCAGTATTTT.

CDR3 in DNA: TGTGCCAGCAGTCCCGGGACTAGCGGGAGCCTGTGGACCGGGGAGCTGTTTTTT. Translating gives CASSPGTSGSLWTGELFF. The rearrangement uses TRBV28 and TRBJ2-2, with 14 positions matching TRBD2. V gave up 5 bases and J gave up 5 bases; unmatched junction bases: 10. The CDR3 is made up of 18 amino acids. The germline gives CDR1 MDHEN, CDR2 SYDVKM. The complete variable domain, with remaining parts taken from reference TRBV28 and TRBJ2-2, reads DVKVTQSSRYLVKRTGEKVFLECVQDMDHENMFWYRQDPGLGLRLIYFSYDVKMKEKGDIPEGYSVSREKKERFSLILESASTNQTSMYLCASSPGTSGSLWTGELFFGEGSRLTVL.

The V gene is TRBV7-9, the J gene TRBJ1-3; tentative D call: TRBD1 (5 bases). V was clipped by 4 bases and J by 0 bases, with 10 bases between them. Germline CDR1 SEHNR, CDR2 FQNEAQ (reference sequence). This CDR3 region has 15 residues. Here the CDR3 reads CASSYGTFSGNTIYF. The CDR3 DNA sequence: TGTGCCAGCAGCTACGGGACTTTCTCTGGAAACACCATATATTTT. Looking up the rest from reference TRBV7-9 and TRBJ1-3 gives the full variable domain: DTGVSQNPRHKITKRGQNVTFRCDPISEHNRLYWYRQTLGQGPEFLTYFQNEAQLEKSRLLSDRFSAERPKGSFSTLEIQRTEQGDSAMYLCASSYGTFSGNTIYFGEGSWLTVV.

The chain uses TRBV20-1 and TRBJ1-1; D gene uncertain. CDR3 length: 8 amino acids. V was shortened by 6 bases and J by 13 bases, with 9 bases between the two germline ends. In germline, CDR1 is DFQATT, CDR2 SNEGSKA (reference sequence). This CDR3 reads CSAAVGFF. The DNA of the CDR3 is TGCAGTGCAGCAGTCGGTTTCTTT.

The chain employs TRBV5-1 and TRBJ2-2; TRBD1 aligns across 7 bases. The germline V gene encodes CDR1 SGHRS and CDR2 YFSETQ. CDR3 size: 14 residues. V shed 7 bases, J shed 4 bases, and the junction held 7 bases outside the gene matches. This CDR3 is CASGPGQITGELFF. The CDR3 nucleotides read TGCGCCAGCGGACCGGGACAGATCACCGGGGAGCTGTTTTTT.

The rearrangement joins TRBV19 to TRBJ2-7, with a weak D call TRBD1 (6 bases). The CDR3 totals 15 residues. Germline V gene sequence: CDR1 LNHDA, CDR2 SQIVND (reference sequence). V was shortened by 2 bases and J by 5 bases, with 16 bases between the two germline ends. CDR3 amino acids: CASSISGRGLDEQYF. The CDR3 nucleotides read TGTGCCAGTAGTATAAGCGGCAGGGGCTTGGACGAGCAGTACTTC.

The J gene is TRBJ1-5, the V gene TRBV5-1, with 10 bases aligning to TRBD1. Per germline, CDR1 SGHRS and CDR2 YFSETQ. The CDR3 runs 15 residues. J was trimmed by 3 bases and V by 6 bases; bases with no gene match: 6. CDR3 sequence (DNA): TGCGCCAGCAAAGTGGGACAGGGGTTCAATCAGCCCCAGCATTTT. Protein product: CASKVGQGFNQPQHF.

In this sample, this clone turned up a few times. The rearrangement links TRBV15 to TRBJ2-3; D possibly matches TRBD1 or TRBD2 (5 bases each). Germline lookup yields CDR1 LNHNV and CDR2 YYDKDF (reference sequence). This CDR3 has 15 residues. V shed 3 bases and J shed 2 bases, with 12 bases lying between them. The CDR3 loop reads CATSRGTESTDTQYF. CDR3 sequence (DNA): TGTGCCACCAGCAGGGGGACGGAGTCCACAGATACGCAGTATTTT.